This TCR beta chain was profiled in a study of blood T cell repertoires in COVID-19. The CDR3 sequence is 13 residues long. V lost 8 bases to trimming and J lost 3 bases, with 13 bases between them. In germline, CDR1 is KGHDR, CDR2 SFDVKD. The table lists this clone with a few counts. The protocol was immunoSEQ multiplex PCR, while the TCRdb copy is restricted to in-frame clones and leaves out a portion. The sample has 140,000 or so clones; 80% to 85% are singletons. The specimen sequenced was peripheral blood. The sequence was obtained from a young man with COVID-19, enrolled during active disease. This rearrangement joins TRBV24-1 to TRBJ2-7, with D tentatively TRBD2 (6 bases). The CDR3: CATKAGRHYEQYF. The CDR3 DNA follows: TGTGCCACCAAAGCCGGGAGACACTACGAGCAGTACTTC.